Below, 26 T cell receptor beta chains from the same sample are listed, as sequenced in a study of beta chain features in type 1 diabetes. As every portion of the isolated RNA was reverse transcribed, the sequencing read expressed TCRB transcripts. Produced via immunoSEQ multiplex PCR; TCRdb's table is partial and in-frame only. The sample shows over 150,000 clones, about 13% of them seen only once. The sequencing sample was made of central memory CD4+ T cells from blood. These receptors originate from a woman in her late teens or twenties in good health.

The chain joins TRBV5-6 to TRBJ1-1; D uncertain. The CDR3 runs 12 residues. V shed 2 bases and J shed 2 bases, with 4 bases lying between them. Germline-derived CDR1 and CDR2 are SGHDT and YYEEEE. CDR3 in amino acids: CASSFPNTEAFF. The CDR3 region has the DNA TGTGCCAGCAGCTTCCCAAACACTGAAGCTTTCTTT. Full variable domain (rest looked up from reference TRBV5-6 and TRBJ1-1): DAGVTQSPTHLIKTRGQQVTLRCSPKSGHDTVSWYQQALGQGPQFIFQYYEEEERQRGNFPDRFSGHQFPNYSSELNVNALLLGDSALYLCASSFPNTEAFFGQGTRLTVV.

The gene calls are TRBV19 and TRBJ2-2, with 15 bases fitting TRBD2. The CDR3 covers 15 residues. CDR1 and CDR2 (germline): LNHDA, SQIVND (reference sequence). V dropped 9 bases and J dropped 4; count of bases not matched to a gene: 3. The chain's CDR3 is CASLGLAGGTGELFF. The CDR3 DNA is TGTGCCAGCCTGGGACTAGCGGGAGGCACCGGGGAGCTGTTTTTT.

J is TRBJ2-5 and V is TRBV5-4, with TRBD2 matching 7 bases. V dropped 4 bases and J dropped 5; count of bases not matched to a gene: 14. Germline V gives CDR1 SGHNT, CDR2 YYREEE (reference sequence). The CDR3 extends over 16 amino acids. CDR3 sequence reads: CASSATYSGTGETQYF. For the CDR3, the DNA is TGTGCCAGCAGCGCGACTTACAGCGGGACGGGGGAGACCCAGTACTTC.

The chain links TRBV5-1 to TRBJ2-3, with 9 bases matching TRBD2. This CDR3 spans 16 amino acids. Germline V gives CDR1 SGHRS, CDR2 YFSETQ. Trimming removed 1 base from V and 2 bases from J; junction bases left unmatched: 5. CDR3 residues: CASSLTSGHPTDTQYF. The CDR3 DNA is TGCGCCAGCAGCTTGACTAGCGGGCATCCCACAGATACGCAGTATTTT.

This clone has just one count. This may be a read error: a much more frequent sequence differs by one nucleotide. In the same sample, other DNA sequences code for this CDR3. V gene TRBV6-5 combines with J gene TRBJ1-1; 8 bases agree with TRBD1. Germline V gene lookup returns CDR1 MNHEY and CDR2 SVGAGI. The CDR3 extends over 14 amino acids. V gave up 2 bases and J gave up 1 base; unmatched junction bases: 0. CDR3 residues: CASSYDRGNTEAFF. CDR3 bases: TGTGCCAGCAGTTACGACAGGGGGAACACTGAAGCTTTCTTT.

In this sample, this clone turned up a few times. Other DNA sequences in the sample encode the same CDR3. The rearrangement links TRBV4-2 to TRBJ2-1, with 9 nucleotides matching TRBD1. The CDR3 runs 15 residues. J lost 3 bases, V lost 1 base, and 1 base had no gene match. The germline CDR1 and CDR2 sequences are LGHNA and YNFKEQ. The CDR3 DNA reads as TGTGCCAGCAGCCAAGGGACAGGGGACTACAATGAGCAGTTCTTC. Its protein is CASSQGTGDYNEQFF.

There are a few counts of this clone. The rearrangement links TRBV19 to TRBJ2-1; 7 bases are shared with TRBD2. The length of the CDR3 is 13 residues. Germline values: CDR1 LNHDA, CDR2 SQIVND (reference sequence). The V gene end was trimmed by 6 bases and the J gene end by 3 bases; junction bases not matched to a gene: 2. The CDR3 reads CASSGRSYNEQFF. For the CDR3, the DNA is TGTGCCAGTAGCGGGAGGAGCTACAATGAGCAGTTCTTC.

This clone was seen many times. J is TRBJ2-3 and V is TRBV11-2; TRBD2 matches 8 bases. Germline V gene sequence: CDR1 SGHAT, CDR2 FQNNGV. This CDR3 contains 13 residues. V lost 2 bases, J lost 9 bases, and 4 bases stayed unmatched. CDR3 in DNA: TGTGCCAGCAGCTTACAGCGGGAGAGGACGCAGTATTTT. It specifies CASSLQRERTQYF.

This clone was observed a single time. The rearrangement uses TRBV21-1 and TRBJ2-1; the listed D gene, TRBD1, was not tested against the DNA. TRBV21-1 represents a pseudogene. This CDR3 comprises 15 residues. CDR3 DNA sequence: TGTGCCAGCAGCGGTTCGGGACAGGGAATGAATGAGCAGTTCTTC. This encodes CASSGSGQGMNEQFF.

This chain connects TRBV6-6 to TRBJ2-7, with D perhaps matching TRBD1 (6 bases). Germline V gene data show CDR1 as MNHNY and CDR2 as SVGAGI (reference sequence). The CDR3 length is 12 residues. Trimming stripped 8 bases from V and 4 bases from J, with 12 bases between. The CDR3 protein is CASGQGSYEQYF. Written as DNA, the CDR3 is TGTGCCAGCGGCCAGGGGTCTTACGAGCAGTACTTC.

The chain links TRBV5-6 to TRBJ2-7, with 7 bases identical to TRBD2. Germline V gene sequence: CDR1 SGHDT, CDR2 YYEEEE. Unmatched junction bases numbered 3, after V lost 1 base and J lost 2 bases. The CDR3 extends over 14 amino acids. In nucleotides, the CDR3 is TGTGCCAGCAGCTTGTGGGCGGGAGCCTACGAGCAGTACTTC. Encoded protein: CASSLWAGAYEQYF. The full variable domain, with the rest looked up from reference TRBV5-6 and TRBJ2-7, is DAGVTQSPTHLIKTRGQQVTLRCSPKSGHDTVSWYQQALGQGPQFIFQYYEEEERQRGNFPDRFSGHQFPNYSSELNVNALLLGDSALYLCASSLWAGAYEQYFGPGTRLTVT.

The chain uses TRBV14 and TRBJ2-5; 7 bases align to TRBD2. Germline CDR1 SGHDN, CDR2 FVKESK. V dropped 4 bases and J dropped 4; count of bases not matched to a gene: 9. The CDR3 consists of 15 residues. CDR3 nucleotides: TGTGCCAGCAGCCCCGTGTTGGGAGGGTCAGAGACCCAGTACTTC. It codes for CASSPVLGGSETQYF.

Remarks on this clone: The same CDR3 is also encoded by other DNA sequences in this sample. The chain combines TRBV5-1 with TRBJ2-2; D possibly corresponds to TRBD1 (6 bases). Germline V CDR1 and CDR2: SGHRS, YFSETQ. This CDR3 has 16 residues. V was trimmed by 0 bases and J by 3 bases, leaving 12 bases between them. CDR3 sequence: CASSLVGGADTGELFF. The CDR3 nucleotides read TGCGCCAGCAGCTTGGTTGGGGGCGCGGACACCGGGGAGCTGTTTTTT.

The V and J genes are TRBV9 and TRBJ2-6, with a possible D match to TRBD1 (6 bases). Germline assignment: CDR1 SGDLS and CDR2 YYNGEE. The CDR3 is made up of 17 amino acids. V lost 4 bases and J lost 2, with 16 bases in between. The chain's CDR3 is CASSPRHTGTGANVLTF. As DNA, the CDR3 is TGTGCCAGCAGCCCACGTCATACAGGGACTGGGGCCAACGTCCTGACTTTC.

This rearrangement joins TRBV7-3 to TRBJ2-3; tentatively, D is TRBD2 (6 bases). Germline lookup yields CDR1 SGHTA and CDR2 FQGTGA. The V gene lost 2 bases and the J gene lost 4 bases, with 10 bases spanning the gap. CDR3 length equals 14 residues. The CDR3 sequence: CASSLGGAPDTQYF. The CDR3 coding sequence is TGTGCCAGCAGCTTAGGAGGGGCTCCAGATACGCAGTATTTT.

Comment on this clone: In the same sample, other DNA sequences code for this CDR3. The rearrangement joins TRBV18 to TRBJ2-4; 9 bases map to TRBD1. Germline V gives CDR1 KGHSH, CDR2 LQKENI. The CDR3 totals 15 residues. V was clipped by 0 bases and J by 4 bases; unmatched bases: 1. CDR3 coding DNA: TGTGCCAGCTCACCACCGGGACAGGGTAAAAACATTCAGTACTTC. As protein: CASSPPGQGKNIQYF.

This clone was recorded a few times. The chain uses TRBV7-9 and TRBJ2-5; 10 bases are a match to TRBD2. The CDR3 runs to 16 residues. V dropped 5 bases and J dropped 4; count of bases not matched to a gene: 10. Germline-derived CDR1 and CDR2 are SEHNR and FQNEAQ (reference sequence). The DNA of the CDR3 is TGTGCCAGCAGCCTGAGACTAGCGGGCCTCGGAGAGACCCAGTACTTC. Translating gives CASSLRLAGLGETQYF.

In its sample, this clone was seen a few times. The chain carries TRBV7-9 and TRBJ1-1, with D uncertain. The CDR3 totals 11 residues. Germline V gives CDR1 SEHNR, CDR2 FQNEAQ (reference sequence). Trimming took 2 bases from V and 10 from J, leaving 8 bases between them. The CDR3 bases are TGTGCCAGCAGCTTACGGGTTATAGCTTTCTTT. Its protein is CASSLRVIAFF.

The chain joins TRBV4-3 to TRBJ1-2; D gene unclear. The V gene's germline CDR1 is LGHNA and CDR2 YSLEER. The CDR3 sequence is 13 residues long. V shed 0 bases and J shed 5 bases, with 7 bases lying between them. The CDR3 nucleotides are TGCGCCAGCAGCCAAGATGCGAAGTATGGCTACACCTTC. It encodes CASSQDAKYGYTF.

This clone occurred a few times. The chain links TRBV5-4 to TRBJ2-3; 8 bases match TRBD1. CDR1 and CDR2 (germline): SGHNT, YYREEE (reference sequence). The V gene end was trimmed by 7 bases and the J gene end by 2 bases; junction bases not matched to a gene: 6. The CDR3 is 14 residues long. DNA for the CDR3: TGTGCCAGCTGCCGGGACAGGACCACAGATACGCAGTATTTT. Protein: CASCRDRTTDTQYF.

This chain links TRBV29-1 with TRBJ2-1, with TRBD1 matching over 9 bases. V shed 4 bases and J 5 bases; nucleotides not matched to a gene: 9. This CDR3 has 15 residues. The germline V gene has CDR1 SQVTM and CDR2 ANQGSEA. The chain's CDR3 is CSVVGQGGANNEQFF. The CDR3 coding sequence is TGCAGCGTTGTGGGACAGGGAGGGGCCAACAATGAGCAGTTCTTC.

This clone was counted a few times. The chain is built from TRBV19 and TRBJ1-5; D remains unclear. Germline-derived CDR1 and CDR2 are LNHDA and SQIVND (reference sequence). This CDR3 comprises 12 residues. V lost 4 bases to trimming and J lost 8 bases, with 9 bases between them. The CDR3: CASSRGFEPQHF. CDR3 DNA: TGTGCCAGTAGTAGAGGCTTTGAGCCCCAGCATTTT.

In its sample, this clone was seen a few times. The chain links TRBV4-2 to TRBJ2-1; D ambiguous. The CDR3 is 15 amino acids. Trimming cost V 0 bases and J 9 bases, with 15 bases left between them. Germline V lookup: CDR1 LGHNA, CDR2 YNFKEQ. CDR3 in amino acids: CASSQDRSRFGEQFF. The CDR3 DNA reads TGTGCCAGCAGCCAAGATCGCTCTAGGTTCGGTGAGCAGTTCTTC.

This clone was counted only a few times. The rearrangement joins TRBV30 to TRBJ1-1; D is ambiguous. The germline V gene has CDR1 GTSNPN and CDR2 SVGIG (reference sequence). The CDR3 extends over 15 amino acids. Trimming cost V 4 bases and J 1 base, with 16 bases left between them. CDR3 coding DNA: TGTGCCTGGATTGGGAGAACGGGGTGGAACACTGAAGCTTTCTTT. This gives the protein CAWIGRTGWNTEAFF.

Here the CDR3 reads CASSPRVRVAGGEQFF. The CDR3 nucleotides read TGTGCCAGCAGCCCAAGAGTGCGGGTAGCGGGAGGTGAGCAGTTCTTC. The V gene is TRBV7-2, the J gene TRBJ2-1, with 10 bases identical to TRBD2. The CDR3 length is 16 residues. V lost 5 bases, J lost 9 bases, and 13 bases stayed unmatched. Germline values: CDR1 SGHTA, CDR2 FQGNSA.

The CDR3 here is CASSRRQGSGANVLTF. The DNA for the CDR3 is TGTGCCAGCAGTCGTCGCCAGGGGTCTGGGGCCAACGTCCTGACTTTC. The chain is built from TRBV9 and TRBJ2-6; D possibly corresponds to TRBD1 (6 bases). Germline V lookup: CDR1 SGDLS, CDR2 YYNGEE. Trimming left V 5 bases short and J 1 base short, with 13 bases between. This CDR3 comprises 16 residues.